The clone carrying this T cell receptor beta chain was detected ten times or more. Its target is not known. At one end the junction does not follow the germline gene, possibly because of a read error. Using a J-beta primer mix together with a sample-barcoded 5' primer, a second PCR was run for roughly 7 to 12 cycles. TCRdb passed the 5' RACE reads through MiXCR, listing each CDR3 protein once. The table shows fewer than 1.5 million distinct CDR3 sequences, with around 42% occurring only once. Healthy Russian Caucasian donors spanned ages roughly 6 to 100 years. The sample is drawn from a study of blood T cells in healthy people across ages. As for the study in general: When template switching was applied, about one barcoded beta molecule was captured per two T cells. Regarding the study as a whole: It was held that diversity estimates obtained from one million T cells represented underestimates. More naive CD4+ cells and higher diversity marked long-lived donors relative to aged donors.

The CDR3 is 13 amino acids. The specimen sequenced was blood. The chain is built from TRBV12-3 or TRBV12-4 and TRBJ2-3; the D is unclear. The TCR was taken from a woman under 30 in good health. The CDR3 is CASSLVPTDTQYF. For the CDR3, the DNA is TGTGCCAGCAGCTTAGTACCCACAGATACGCAGTATTTT.